What follows are 5 T cell receptor beta chains derived from one specimen sequenced in a study of T cells in Graves' hyperthyroidism and ophthalmopathy. TCR beta CDR3 sequences were amplified from RNA transcripts. HTBI primers were the set used in a first-round RT-PCR of the TCR CDR3. One entry per CDR3 protein results from TCRdb running MiXCR on the multiplex PCR reads. The table has around 250,000 distinct CDR3 sequences, approximately 14% seen once; the top ten hold roughly 14%. The specimen was blood. Receptors were obtained from a woman between 40 and 50 years old with Graves' hyperthyroidism that later progressed to Graves' ophthalmopathy.

This clonotype was counted a few times. This sequence joins TRBV4-2 and TRBJ2-2; D not certain. Trimming stripped 0 bases from V and 1 base from J, with 9 bases between. The CDR3 runs to 16 residues. The germline V gene encodes CDR1 LGHNA and CDR2 YNFKEQ. CDR3 region: CASSQDVALNTGELFF. CDR3 in DNA: TGTGCCAGCAGCCAAGATGTCGCATTGAACACCGGGGAGCTGTTTTTT.

There are many counts of this clonotype. The chain has TRBV12-3 or TRBV12-4 and TRBJ2-7; a weak D match, TRBD1 (6 bases). CDR3 length: 14 amino acids. V dropped 7 bases and J dropped 2 bases, with 15 bases sitting between them. For the CDR3, the DNA is TGTGCCAGCACGGGTGGGACATCGGCCTACGAGCAGTACTTC. This gives the protein CASTGGTSAYEQYF.

Many counts were recorded for this clonotype. V gene TRBV4-2 combines with J gene TRBJ1-4; possibly TRBD1 for D (5 bases). V was pared by 0 bases and J by 3 bases, with 14 bases between. The CDR3 has 17 amino acids. Germline-derived CDR1 and CDR2 are LGHNA and YNFKEQ. CDR3 in DNA: TGTGCCAGCAGCCAAGATCGGAGTCAGGGACCTAATGAAAAACTGTTTTTT. Translation: CASSQDRSQGPNEKLFF.

This clonotype appeared many times. The V and J genes are TRBV6-1 and TRBJ1-4; 7 bases are shared with TRBD1. The V and J ends lost 6 bases and 0 bases, in that order; junction bases with no gene match: 10. Germline V gene data show CDR1 as MNHNS and CDR2 as SASEGT. This CDR3 has 17 residues. CDR3 region: CASSDGDRASTNEKLFF. In DNA form, the CDR3 reads TGTGCCAGCAGCGATGGGGACAGAGCCTCAACTAATGAAAAACTGTTTTTT.

There are many counts of this clonotype. This rearrangement joins TRBV28 to TRBJ1-2; D might be TRBD1 (5 bases). The length of the CDR3 is 15 residues. Looked up from germline, CDR1 is MDHEN and CDR2 is SYDVKM. Trimming removed 7 bases at V and 5 bases at J, with 20 bases between. CDR3 protein: CASTPGGRNPYGYTF. Written as DNA, the CDR3 is TGTGCCAGCACCCCTGGGGGGAGAAACCCTTATGGCTACACCTTC.